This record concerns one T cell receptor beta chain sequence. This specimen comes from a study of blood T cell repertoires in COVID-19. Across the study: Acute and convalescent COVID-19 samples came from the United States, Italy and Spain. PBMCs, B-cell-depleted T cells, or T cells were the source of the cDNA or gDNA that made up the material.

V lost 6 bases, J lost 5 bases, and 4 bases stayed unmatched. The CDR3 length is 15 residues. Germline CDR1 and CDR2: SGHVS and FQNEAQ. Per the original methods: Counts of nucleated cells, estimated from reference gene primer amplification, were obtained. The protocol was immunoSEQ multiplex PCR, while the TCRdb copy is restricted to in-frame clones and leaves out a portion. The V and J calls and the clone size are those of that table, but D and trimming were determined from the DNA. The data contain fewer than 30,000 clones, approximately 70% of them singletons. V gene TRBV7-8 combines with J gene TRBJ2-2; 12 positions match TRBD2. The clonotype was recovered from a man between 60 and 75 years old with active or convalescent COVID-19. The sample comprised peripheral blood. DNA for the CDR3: TGTGCCAGCAGGACTAGCGGGGGAACTACCGGGGAGCTGTTTTTT. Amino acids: CASRTSGGTTGELFF.